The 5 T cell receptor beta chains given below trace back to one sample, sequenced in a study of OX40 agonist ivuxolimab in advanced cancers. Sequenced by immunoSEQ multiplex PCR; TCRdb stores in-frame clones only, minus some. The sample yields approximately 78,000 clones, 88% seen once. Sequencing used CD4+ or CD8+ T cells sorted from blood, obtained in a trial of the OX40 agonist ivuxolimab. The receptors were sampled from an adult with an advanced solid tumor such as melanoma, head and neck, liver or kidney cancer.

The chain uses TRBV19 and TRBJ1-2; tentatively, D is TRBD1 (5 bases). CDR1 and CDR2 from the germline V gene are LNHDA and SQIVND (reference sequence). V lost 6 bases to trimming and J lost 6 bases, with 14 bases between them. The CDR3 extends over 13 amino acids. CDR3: CASSRAGTDGYTF. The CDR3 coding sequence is TGTGCCAGTAGCCGCGCCGGGACGGATGGCTACACCTTC.

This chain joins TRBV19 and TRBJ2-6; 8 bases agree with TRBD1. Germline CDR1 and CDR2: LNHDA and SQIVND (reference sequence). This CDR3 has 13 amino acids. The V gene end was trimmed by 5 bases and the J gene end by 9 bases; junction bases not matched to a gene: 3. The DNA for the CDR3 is TGTGCCAGTAGTGACAGGGGTGGCAACGTCCTGACTTTC. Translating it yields CASSDRGGNVLTF.

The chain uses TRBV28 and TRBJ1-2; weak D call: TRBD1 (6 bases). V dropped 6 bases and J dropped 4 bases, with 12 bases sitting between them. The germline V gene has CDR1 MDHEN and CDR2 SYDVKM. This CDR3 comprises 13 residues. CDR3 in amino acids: CASRNRASYGYTF. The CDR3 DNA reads TGTGCCAGCAGAAACAGGGCCTCCTATGGCTACACCTTC.

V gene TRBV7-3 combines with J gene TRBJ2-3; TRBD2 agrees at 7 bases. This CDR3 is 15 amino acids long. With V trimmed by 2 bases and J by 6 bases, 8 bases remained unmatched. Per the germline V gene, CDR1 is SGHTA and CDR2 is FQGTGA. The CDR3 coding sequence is TGTGCCAGCAGCTTATACCGGGACTACAGGGATACGCAGTATTTT. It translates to CASSLYRDYRDTQYF. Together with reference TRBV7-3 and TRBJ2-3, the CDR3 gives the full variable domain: GAGVSQTPSNKVTEKGKYVELRCDPISGHTALYWYRQSLGQGPEFLIYFQGTGAADDSGLPNDRFFAVRPEGSVSTLKIQRTERGDSAVYLCASSLYRDYRDTQYFGPGTRLTVL.

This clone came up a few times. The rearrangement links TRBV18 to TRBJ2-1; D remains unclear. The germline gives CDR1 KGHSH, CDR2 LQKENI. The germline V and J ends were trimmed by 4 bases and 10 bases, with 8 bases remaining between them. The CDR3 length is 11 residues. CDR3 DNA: TGTGCCAGCTCACTCTCAGAGGAGCAGTTCTTC. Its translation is CASSLSEEQFF.